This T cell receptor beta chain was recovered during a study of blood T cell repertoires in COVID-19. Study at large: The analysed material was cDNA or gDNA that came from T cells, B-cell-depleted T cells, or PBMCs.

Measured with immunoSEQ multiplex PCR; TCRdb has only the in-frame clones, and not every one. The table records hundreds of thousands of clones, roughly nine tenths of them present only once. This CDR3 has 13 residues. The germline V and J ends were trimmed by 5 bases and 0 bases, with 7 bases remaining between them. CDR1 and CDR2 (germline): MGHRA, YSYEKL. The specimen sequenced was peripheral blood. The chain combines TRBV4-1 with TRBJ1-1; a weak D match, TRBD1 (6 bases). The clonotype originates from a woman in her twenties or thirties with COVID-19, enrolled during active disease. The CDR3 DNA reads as TGCGCCAGCAGCACAGGGATGAACACTGAAGCTTTCTTT. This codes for CASSTGMNTEAFF.